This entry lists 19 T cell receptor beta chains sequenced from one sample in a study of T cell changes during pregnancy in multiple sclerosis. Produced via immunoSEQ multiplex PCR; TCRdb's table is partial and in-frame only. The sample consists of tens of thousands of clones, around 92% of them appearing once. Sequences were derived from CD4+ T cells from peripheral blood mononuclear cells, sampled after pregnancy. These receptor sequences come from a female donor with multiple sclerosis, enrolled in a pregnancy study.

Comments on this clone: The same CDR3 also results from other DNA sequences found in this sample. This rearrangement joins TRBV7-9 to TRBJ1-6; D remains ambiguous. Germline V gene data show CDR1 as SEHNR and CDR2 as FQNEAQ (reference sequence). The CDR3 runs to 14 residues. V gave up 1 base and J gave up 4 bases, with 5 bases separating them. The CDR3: CASSLEQYNSPLHF. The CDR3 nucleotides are TGTGCCAGCAGCTTAGAACAGTATAATTCACCCCTCCACTTT.

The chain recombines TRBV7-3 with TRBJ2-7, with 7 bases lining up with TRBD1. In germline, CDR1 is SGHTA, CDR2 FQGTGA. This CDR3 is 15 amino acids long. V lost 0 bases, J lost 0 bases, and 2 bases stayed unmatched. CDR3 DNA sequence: TGTGCCAGCAGCTTAACGGACAGGAGCTCCTACGAGCAGTACTTC. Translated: CASSLTDRSSYEQYF.

Written as DNA, the CDR3 is TGTGCCAGCAGTTTCTGGACAGCCCCACGCATAATGGAGCAGTTCTTC. This codes for CASSFWTAPRIMEQFF. This chain uses TRBV28 with TRBJ2-1; TRBD1 might be the D (6 bases). Germline CDR1 is MDHEN and CDR2 is SYDVKM. The V end lost 3 bases, the J end lost 10 bases, and 22 bases lay between the germline ends. The CDR3 spans 16 residues.

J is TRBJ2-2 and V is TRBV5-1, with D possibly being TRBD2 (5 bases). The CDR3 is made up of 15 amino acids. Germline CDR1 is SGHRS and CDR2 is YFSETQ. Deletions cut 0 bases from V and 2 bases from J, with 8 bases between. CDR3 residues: CASSLAGFNTGELFF. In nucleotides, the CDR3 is TGCGCCAGCAGCTTGGCGGGATTCAACACCGGGGAGCTGTTTTTT.

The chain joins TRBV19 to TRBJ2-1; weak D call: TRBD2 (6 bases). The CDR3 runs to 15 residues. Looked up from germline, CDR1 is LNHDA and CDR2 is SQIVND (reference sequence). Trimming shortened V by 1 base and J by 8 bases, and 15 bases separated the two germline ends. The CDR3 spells CASSIVPGDPYEQFF. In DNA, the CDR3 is TGTGCCAGTAGTATAGTTCCGGGGGATCCCTATGAGCAGTTCTTC. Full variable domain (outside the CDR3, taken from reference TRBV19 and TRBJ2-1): DGGITQSPKYLFRKEGQNVTLSCEQNLNHDAMYWYRQDPGQGLRLIYYSQIVNDFQKGDIAEGYSVSREKKESFPLTVTSAQKNPTAFYLCASSIVPGDPYEQFFGPGTRLTVL.

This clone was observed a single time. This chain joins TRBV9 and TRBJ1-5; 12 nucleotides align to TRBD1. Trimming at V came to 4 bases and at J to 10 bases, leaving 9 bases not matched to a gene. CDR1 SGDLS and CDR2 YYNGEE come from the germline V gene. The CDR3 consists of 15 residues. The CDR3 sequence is CASSRRDRGRRPQHF. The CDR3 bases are TGTGCCAGCAGCCGCCGGGACAGGGGGCGCAGACCCCAGCATTTT.

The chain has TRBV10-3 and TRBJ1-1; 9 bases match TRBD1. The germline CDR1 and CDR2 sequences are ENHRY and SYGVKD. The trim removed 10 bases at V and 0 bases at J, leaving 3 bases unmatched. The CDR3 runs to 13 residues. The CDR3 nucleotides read TGTGCCAACGGACAGGGGTTGAACACTGAAGCTTTCTTT. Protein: CANGQGLNTEAFF.

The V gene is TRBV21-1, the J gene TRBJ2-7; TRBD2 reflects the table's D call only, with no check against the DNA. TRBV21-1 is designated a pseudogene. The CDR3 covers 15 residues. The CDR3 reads CASSEGTKRVIKQYF. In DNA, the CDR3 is TGTGCCAGCAGCGAGGGAACAAAACGGGTTATCAAGCAGTACTTC.

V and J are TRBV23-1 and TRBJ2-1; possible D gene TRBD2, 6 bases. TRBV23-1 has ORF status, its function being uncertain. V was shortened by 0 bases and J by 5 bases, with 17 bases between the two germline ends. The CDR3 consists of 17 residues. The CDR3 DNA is TGCGCCAGCAGTCAATCGACGGACGGGATAGCGGACAATGAGCAGTTCTTC. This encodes CASSQSTDGIADNEQFF.

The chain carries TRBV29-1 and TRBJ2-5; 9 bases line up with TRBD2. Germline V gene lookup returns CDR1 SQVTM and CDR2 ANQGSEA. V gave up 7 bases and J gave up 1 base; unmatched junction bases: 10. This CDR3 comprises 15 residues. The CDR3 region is CSAEWASGIQETQYF. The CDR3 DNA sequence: TGCAGCGCCGAATGGGCTAGCGGGATCCAAGAGACCCAGTACTTC.

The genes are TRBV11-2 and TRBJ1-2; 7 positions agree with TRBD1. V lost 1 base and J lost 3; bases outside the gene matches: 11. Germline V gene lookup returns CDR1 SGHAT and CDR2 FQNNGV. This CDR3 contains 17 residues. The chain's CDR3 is CASSLGLRGSPYYGYTF. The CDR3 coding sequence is TGTGCCAGCAGCTTAGGTCTCAGGGGGTCCCCTTACTATGGCTACACCTTC.

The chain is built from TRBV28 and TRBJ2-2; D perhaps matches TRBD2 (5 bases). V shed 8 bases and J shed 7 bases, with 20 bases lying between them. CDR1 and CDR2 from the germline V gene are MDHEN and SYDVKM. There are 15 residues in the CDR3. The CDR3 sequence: CASWTTPRGGGELFF. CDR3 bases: TGTGCCAGCTGGACCACCCCTCGGGGTGGCGGGGAGCTGTTTTTT. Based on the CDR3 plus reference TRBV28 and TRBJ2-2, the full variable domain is DVKVTQSSRYLVKRTGEKVFLECVQDMDHENMFWYRQDPGLGLRLIYFSYDVKMKEKGDIPEGYSVSREKKERFSLILESASTNQTSMYLCASWTTPRGGGELFFGEGSRLTVL.

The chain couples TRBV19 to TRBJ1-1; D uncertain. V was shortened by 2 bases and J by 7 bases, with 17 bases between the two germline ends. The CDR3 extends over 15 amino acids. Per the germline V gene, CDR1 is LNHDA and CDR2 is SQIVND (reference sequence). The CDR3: CASSIMAGEGIEAFF. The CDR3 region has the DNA TGTGCCAGTAGTATAATGGCAGGAGAGGGCATTGAAGCTTTCTTT.

In DNA form, the CDR3 reads TGCGCCAGCAGCTTGGCTGAGGGGGTCGGGGAGCTGTTTTTT. Protein: CASSLAEGVGELFF. The genes are TRBV5-1 and TRBJ2-2; D might be TRBD1 (6 bases). Germline V CDR1 and CDR2: SGHRS, YFSETQ. Trimming left V 0 bases short and J 7 bases short, with 10 bases between. The CDR3 totals 14 residues.

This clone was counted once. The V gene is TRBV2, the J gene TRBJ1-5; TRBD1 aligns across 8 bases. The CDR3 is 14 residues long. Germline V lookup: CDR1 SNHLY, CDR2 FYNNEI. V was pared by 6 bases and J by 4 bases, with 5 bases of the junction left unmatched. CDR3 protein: CASRPGGTNQPQHF. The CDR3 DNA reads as TGTGCCAGCAGACCAGGGGGCACGAATCAGCCCCAGCATTTT.

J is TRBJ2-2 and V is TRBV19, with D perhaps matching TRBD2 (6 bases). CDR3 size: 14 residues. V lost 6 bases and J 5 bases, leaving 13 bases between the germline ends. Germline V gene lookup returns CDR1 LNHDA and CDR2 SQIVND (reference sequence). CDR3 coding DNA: TGTGCCAGTAGGGGACTTTTGATGACCGGGGAGCTGTTTTTT. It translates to CASRGLLMTGELFF.

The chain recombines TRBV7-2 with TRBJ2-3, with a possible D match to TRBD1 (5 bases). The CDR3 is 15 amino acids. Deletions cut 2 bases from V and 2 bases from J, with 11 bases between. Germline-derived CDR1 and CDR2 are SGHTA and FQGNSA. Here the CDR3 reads CASSLSRAATDTQYF. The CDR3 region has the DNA TGTGCCAGCAGCTTAAGCAGGGCGGCCACAGATACGCAGTATTTT. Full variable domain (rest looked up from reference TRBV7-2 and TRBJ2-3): GAGVSQSPSNKVTEKGKDVELRCDPISGHTALYWYRQSLGQGLEFLIYFQGNSAPDKSGLPSDRFSAERTGGSVSTLTIQRTQQEDSAVYLCASSLSRAATDTQYFGPGTRLTVL.

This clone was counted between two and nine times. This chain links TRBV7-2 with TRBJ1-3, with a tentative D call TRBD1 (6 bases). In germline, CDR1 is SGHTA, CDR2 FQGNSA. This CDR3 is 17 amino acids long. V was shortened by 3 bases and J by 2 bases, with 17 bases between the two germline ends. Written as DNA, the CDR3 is TGTGCCAGCAGCTTCTCCCGTACAGGGTCCGCTGGAAACACCATATATTTT. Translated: CASSFSRTGSAGNTIYF.

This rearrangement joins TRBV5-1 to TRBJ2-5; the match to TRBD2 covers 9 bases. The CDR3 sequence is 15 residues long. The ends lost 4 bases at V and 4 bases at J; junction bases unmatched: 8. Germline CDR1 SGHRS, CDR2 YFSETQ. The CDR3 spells CASSPGTSQIETQYF. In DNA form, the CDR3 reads TGCGCCAGCAGCCCCGGGACTAGCCAAATAGAGACCCAGTACTTC.